These T cell receptor beta chains were read from a single sample in a study of OX40 agonist ivuxolimab in advanced cancers. Assay used: immunoSEQ multiplex PCR; TCRdb lists only in-frame clones, some missing. The sample holds 35,000 to 45,000 clones, over 60% seen once. Material: CD4+ or CD8+ T cells sorted from blood, obtained in a trial of the OX40 agonist ivuxolimab. These receptors came from an adult with an advanced solid tumor such as melanoma, head and neck, liver or kidney cancer. The CDR3 runs from the conserved cysteine through the conserved F or W. The D gene is left open where the match is weak. Clone size is stated in some rows and not others, as once, few, many or a class when expanded.

abundance,j_gene,d_gene,v_gene,CDR3aa,CDR3nt
NA,TRBJ2-7,NA,TRBV4-1,CASSQEPAVTYEQYF,TGCGCCAGCAGCCAAGAGCCAGCGGTAACCTACGAGCAGTACTTC
few,TRBJ1-4,NA,TRBV6-1,CASSEARDTREKLFF,TGTGCCAGCAGTGAAGCGCGGGACACTCGGGAAAAACTGTTTTTT
NA,TRBJ2-1,TRBD2,TRBV11-2,CASSLTVTGGNNEQFF,TGTGCCAGCAGCTTAACCGTTACGGGGGGAAACAATGAGCAGTTCTTC
NA,TRBJ1-5,TRBD1,TRBV28,CASSDTGGGNQPQHF,TGTGCCAGCAGTGATACAGGGGGCGGCAATCAGCCCCAGCATTTT
once,TRBJ2-7,TRBD2,TRBV11-2,CASNAGGISYEQYF,TGTGCCAGCAACGCGGGGGGGATTTCCTACGAGCAGTACTTC
NA,TRBJ2-7,NA,TRBV19,CASSGAGGDYEQYF,TGTGCCAGTAGTGGGGCAGGGGGGGACTACGAGCAGTACTTC
NA,TRBJ1-6,TRBD1,TRBV4-1,CASATGEAHRGSPLHF,TGCGCCAGCGCGACAGGGGAGGCGCATAGGGGTTCACCCCTCCACTTT
NA,TRBJ2-1,NA,TRBV7-2,CASSFGGPRRNEQFF,TGTGCCAGCAGCTTCGGAGGACCCCGCCGGAATGAGCAGTTCTTC
NA,TRBJ2-1,TRBD1,TRBV6-5,CASSSGTGINEQFF,TGTGCCAGCAGCTCTGGGACAGGGATCAATGAGCAGTTCTTC
few,TRBJ2-3,NA,TRBV6-1,CASIRGGGTDTQYF,TGTGCCAGCATACGAGGGGGTGGCACAGATACGCAGTATTTT
NA,TRBJ2-3,TRBD1,TRBV5-8,CASSSQTGLSDTQYF,TGTGCCAGCAGCTCTCAGACAGGGTTGTCAGATACGCAGTATTTT
NA,TRBJ2-5,NA,TRBV28,CASSSALSTTQYF,TGTGCCAGCAGTTCCGCCCTATCGACGACCCAGTACTTC
NA,TRBJ1-2,NA,TRBV6-5,CASKGGNYGYTF,TGTGCCAGCAAGGGGGGGAACTATGGCTACACCTTC
NA,TRBJ1-3,TRBD1,TRBV30,CAWSVRWRDRGTGNTIYF,TGTGCCTGGAGTGTACGGTGGCGGGACAGGGGAACTGGAAACACCATATATTTT
NA,TRBJ2-7,TRBD1,TRBV18,CASSPPGQGAYEQYF,TGTGCCAGCTCCCCTCCGGGACAGGGGGCCTACGAGCAGTACTTC
NA,TRBJ2-2,TRBD1,TRBV18,CASSPLTGGTGELFF,TGTGCCAGCTCACCACTCACAGGGGGCACCGGGGAGCTGTTTTTT
NA,TRBJ2-1,TRBD1,TRBV7-9,CASSLSTGAYNEQFF,TGTGCCAGCAGCTTAAGTACAGGGGCGTACAATGAGCAGTTCTTC
NA,TRBJ1-1,TRBD1,TRBV2,CASTDRDTEAFF,TGTGCCAGCACTGACAGGGACACTGAAGCTTTCTTT
NA,TRBJ2-2,NA,TRBV19,CASSLRGKELFF,TGTGCCAGTAGTTTACGGGGAAAAGAGCTGTTTTTT
NA,TRBJ2-7,TRBD2,TRBV4-2,CASSSVTGGLGEQYF,TGTGCCAGCAGCTCCGTGACGGGAGGACTTGGGGAGCAGTACTTC
NA,TRBJ2-7,NA,TRBV10-2,CASSENSYEQYF,TGCGCCAGCAGTGAAAACTCCTACGAGCAGTACTTC
NA,TRBJ1-4,TRBD1,TRBV5-1,CASSNNGGTGDEKLFF,TGCGCCAGCAGCAACAATGGAGGGACAGGGGATGAAAAACTGTTTTTT
NA,TRBJ1-2,NA,TRBV2,CASRDRLYGYTF,TGTGCCAGCAGGGACCGCCTCTATGGCTACACCTTC
NA,TRBJ2-1,NA,TRBV28,CASQKFNNEQFF,TGTGCCAGCCAGAAGTTTAACAATGAGCAGTTCTTC
NA,TRBJ1-2,TRBD1,TRBV5-1,CASSSDRGLGGYTF,TGCGCCAGCAGCTCGGACAGGGGTTTGGGAGGCTACACCTTC
NA,TRBJ2-2,NA,TRBV5-1,CASSLVQNTGELFF,TGCGCCAGCAGCTTGGTCCAAAACACCGGGGAGCTGTTTTTT
NA,TRBJ2-7,TRBD2,TRBV19,CASSVSGSPYEQYF,TGTGCCAGTAGTGTTAGCGGGAGTCCCTACGAGCAGTACTTC
NA,TRBJ1-1,NA,TRBV7-9,CASSSQGQVGTEAFF,TGTGCCAGCAGTTCCCAGGGTCAGGTCGGCACTGAAGCTTTCTTT
NA,TRBJ2-2,NA,TRBV7-9,CASSFSEELFF,TGTGCCAGCAGCTTTTCAGAGGAGCTGTTTTTT
NA,TRBJ2-7,NA,TRBV10-3,CAISDRGEQYF,TGTGCCATCAGTGACAGGGGCGAGCAGTACTTC
NA,TRBJ2-7,NA,TRBV9,CASSADSYSYEQYF,TGTGCCAGCAGCGCGGACAGCTACTCCTACGAGCAGTACTTC
NA,TRBJ2-2,NA,TRBV30,CAWSGTTGELFF,TGTGCCTGGTCAGGGACCACCGGGGAGCTGTTTTTT
NA,TRBJ2-1,NA,TRBV19,CASSRQSYNEQFF,TGTGCCAGTAGTAGGCAGTCCTACAATGAGCAGTTCTTC
NA,TRBJ1-5,NA,TRBV6-1,CASSERDSINQPQHF,TGTGCCAGCAGTGAACGGGACTCGATCAATCAGCCCCAGCATTTT
NA,TRBJ1-2,TRBD1,TRBV30,CAFRTGGFGDGYTF,TGTGCCTTCCGGACAGGGGGCTTTGGGGACGGCTACACCTTC
NA,TRBJ2-7,NA,TRBV6-6,CASSYEGQNYEQYF,TGTGCCAGCAGTTACGAGGGACAAAACTACGAGCAGTACTTC
few,TRBJ1-2,NA,TRBV5-4,CASSSKGGDYGYTF,TGTGCCAGCAGCTCTAAAGGCGGAGACTATGGCTACACCTTC
NA,TRBJ2-2,NA,TRBV30,CAWTSQGTNTGELFF,TGTGCCTGGACGAGCCAGGGTACGAACACCGGGGAGCTGTTTTTT
NA,TRBJ2-5,TRBD2,TRBV4-1,CASSREGLAAQETQYF,TGCGCCAGCAGCCGAGAGGGACTAGCGGCCCAAGAGACCCAGTACTTC
NA,TRBJ2-7,TRBD2,TRBV28,CASSFERGALKQYF,TGTGCCAGCAGTTTTGAGCGGGGAGCCCTAAAGCAGTACTTC